These 15 T cell receptor beta chains share one sample of origin, sequenced in a study of T-cell memory formation after mild COVID-19. In TCRdb, the 5' RACE reads were re-called with MiXCR into one record per CDR3 protein. The repertoire consists of approximately 65,000 distinct CDR3 sequences, with about a tenth occurring once and the leading ten covering 1.1%. The sequenced material came from PBMCs or a T cell subset sorted from them (not recorded which). Receptors originate from a man aged 18 to 35 who had mild COVID-19 (a few samples of this study predate the infection). Cell type and time point are not known.

V usage is TRBV7-9 and J usage is TRBJ2-1, with TRBD2 matching over 7 bases. The CDR3 sequence is 16 residues long. After removal of 3 bases from V and 5 bases from J, the junction contained 10 bases not matched to a gene. Germline V gene lookup returns CDR1 SEHNR and CDR2 FQNEAQ (reference sequence). The CDR3 coding sequence is TGTGCCAGCAGCTTGGCCTTGGGGGGGGAACACAATGAGCAGTTCTTC. Translated, it gives CASSLALGGEHNEQFF.

This clonotype was counted only a few times. The chain employs TRBV7-9 and TRBJ1-4; 7 nucleotides agree with TRBD1. CDR1 is SEHNR and CDR2 is FQNEAQ in the germline V gene (reference sequence). CDR3 length: 15 amino acids. The J segment lost 3 bases and the V segment lost 0 bases, leaving 1 base of the junction unmatched. CDR3 coding DNA: TGTGCCAGCAGCTTAGCCACAGGGGCTAATGAAAAACTGTTTTTT. This codes for CASSLATGANEKLFF.

This clonotype was seen only a few times. The V call is TRBV15, the J call TRBJ2-1; D perhaps matches TRBD1 (5 bases). The germline V gene encodes CDR1 LNHNV and CDR2 YYDKDF (reference sequence). V lost 2 bases to trimming and J lost 5 bases, with 10 bases between them. This CDR3 comprises 14 residues. In DNA, the CDR3 is TGTGCCACCAGCAGAAACAGGAACGACAATGAGCAGTTCTTC. Translated, it gives CATSRNRNDNEQFF.

This clonotype has ten or more counts. J is TRBJ2-1 and V is TRBV6-6; the match to TRBD1 covers 12 bases. With 10 bases clipped from V and 7 bases from J, the junction kept 11 bases outside the gene matches. The germline V gene has CDR1 MNHNY and CDR2 SVGAGI (reference sequence). This CDR3 region has 15 residues. CDR3 in DNA: TGTGCCATCTCAAGGGGGACAGGGGGCGGGAATGAGCAGTTCTTC. Its protein product is CAISRGTGGGNEQFF.

The chain recombines TRBV20-1 with TRBJ2-1; 9 bases match TRBD2. With V trimmed by 0 bases and J by 8 bases, 8 bases remained unmatched. The CDR3 totals 15 residues. From germline, CDR1 is DFQATT and CDR2 SNEGSKA (reference sequence). The CDR3 nucleotides are TGCAGTGCTAGAGATAGCGGGGGCCCCGGGGATGAGCAGTTCTTC. This sequence encodes CSARDSGGPGDEQFF.

This clonotype turned up a few times. The CDR3 nucleotides read TGCGCCAGCAGCTTGGGGCCCCTCCTAGATACGCAGTATTTT. It is translated as CASSLGPLLDTQYF. This sequence joins TRBV5-1 and TRBJ2-3; unclear D gene. V was cut by 0 bases and J by 5 bases, with 10 bases left in between. The CDR3 totals 14 residues. Germline lookup yields CDR1 SGHRS and CDR2 YFSETQ.

This clonotype was counted at least ten times. The genes are TRBV4-1 and TRBJ2-2, with 8 bases fitting TRBD2. CDR3 length equals 16 residues. J lost 3 bases, V lost 5 bases, and 8 bases had no gene match. Germline loops: CDR1 MGHRA, CDR2 YSYEKL. CDR3 nucleotides: TGCGCCAGCAGCATCCTATCGGGGGGGGACACCGGGGAGCTGTTTTTT. Translating gives CASSILSGGDTGELFF.

This clonotype showed up just a few times. The chain links TRBV7-2 to TRBJ1-2; D ambiguous. Germline assignment: CDR1 SGHTA and CDR2 FQGNSA. CDR3 length equals 14 residues. V was trimmed by 5 bases and J by 0 bases, leaving 10 bases between them. DNA for the CDR3: TGTGCCAGCAGCCCCGATGGATCTAACTATGGCTACACCTTC. Protein sequence: CASSPDGSNYGYTF. Full variable domain (missing parts from reference TRBV7-2 and TRBJ1-2): GAGVSQSPSNKVTEKGKDVELRCDPISGHTALYWYRQSLGQGLEFLIYFQGNSAPDKSGLPSDRFSAERTGGSVSTLTIQRTQQEDSAVYLCASSPDGSNYGYTFGSGTRLTVV.

The chain links TRBV7-8 to TRBJ2-7; D ambiguous. CDR1 SGHVS and CDR2 FQNEAQ come from the germline V gene. The CDR3 has 14 amino acids. V shed 1 base and J shed 1 base, with 8 bases lying between them. CDR3 region: CASSLGVRSYEQYF. In DNA, the CDR3 is TGTGCCAGCAGCTTAGGAGTCAGATCCTACGAGCAGTACTTC.

This clonotype has a handful of counts. This chain connects TRBV5-1 to TRBJ2-5; TRBD2 matches 10 bases. Looked up from germline, CDR1 is SGHRS and CDR2 is YFSETQ. After removal of 4 bases from V and 4 bases from J, the junction contained 13 bases not matched to a gene. The CDR3 is 17 amino acids. CDR3 loop: CASSEPGGAGGIETQYF. The CDR3 nucleotides read TGCGCCAGCAGCGAACCTGGGGGAGCGGGGGGGATAGAGACCCAGTACTTC. Complete variable domain (other parts from reference TRBV5-1 and TRBJ2-5): KAGVTQTPRYLIKTRGQQVTLSCSPISGHRSVSWYQQTPGQGLQFLFEYFSETQRNKGNFPGRFSGRQFSNSRSEMNVSTLELGDSALYLCASSEPGGAGGIETQYFGPGTRLLVL.

The CDR3 DNA reads as TGTGCCAGCACCAGGACCCCGGGACAGAACTATGGCTACACCTTC. This sequence encodes CASTRTPGQNYGYTF. The chain links TRBV6-4 to TRBJ1-2; TRBD1 aligns across 7 bases. The length of the CDR3 is 15 residues. The germline gives CDR1 MRHNA, CDR2 SNTAGT. Trimming removed 7 bases from V and 2 bases from J; junction bases left unmatched: 10.

This clonotype appeared a few times. The chain uses TRBV9 and TRBJ2-1; TRBD1 is a possible D gene (6 bases). This CDR3 is 15 amino acids long. Germline CDR1 is SGDLS and CDR2 is YYNGEE. V was pared by 6 bases and J by 1 base, with 14 bases between. The CDR3: CASIRQVGSYNEQFF. As DNA, the CDR3 is TGTGCCAGCATCCGACAGGTGGGGTCCTACAATGAGCAGTTCTTC.

This clonotype has a count of ten or more. This chain links TRBV7-2 with TRBJ1-1; D not certain. CDR3 length: 17 amino acids. Germline CDR1 and CDR2: SGHTA and FQGNSA. Trimming removed 5 bases at V and 3 bases at J, with 22 bases between. CDR3 DNA sequence: TGTGCCAGCAGCACTCCCTCCCCCAGTGCAGAAGACACTGAAGCTTTCTTT. Protein product: CASSTPSPSAEDTEAFF.

The gene calls are TRBV4-1 and TRBJ1-1; D is uncertain. The CDR3 consists of 15 residues. Germline lookup yields CDR1 MGHRA and CDR2 YSYEKL. The V and J ends lost 0 bases and 5 bases respectively, with 13 bases between them. The DNA for the CDR3 is TGCGCCAGCAGCCAAGATTCGATCTCCGGGACTGAAGCTTTCTTT. This gives the protein CASSQDSISGTEAFF.

The V and J genes are TRBV4-3 and TRBJ2-6; tentatively, D is TRBD2 (6 bases). The length of the CDR3 is 17 residues. Looked up from germline, CDR1 is LGHNA and CDR2 is YSLEER. V was shortened by 5 bases and J by 0 bases, with 14 bases between the two germline ends. In DNA form, the CDR3 reads TGCGCCAGCAGCTACGGGGCGGGGAGCTCTGGGGCCAACGTCCTGACTTTC. Protein: CASSYGAGSSGANVLTF.